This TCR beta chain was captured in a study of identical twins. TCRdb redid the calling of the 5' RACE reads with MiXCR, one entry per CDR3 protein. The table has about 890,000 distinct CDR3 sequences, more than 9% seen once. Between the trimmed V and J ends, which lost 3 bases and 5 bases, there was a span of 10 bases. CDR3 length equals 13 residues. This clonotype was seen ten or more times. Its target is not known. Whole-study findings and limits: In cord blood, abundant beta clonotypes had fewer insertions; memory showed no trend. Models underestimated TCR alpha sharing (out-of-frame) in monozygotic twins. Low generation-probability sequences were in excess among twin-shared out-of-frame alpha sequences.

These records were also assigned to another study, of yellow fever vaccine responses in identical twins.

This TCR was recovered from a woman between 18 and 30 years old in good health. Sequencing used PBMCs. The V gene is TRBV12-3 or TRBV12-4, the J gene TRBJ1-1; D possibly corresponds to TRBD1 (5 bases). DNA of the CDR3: TGTGCCAGCAGTTTTTTGGGGGGAACTGAAGCTTTCTTT. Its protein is CASSFLGGTEAFF.